This TCR beta chain was observed in a study of T cells after yellow fever vaccination. The overall study: Preparing low-cell-number fractions relied on SMART-Seq v4 Ultra Low Input. Study-wide findings and caveats: Primary-vaccination clones mostly resurfaced post-booster (just under 98% CD4, more than 80% CD8). Abundant contaminating clonotypes from the bulk population could appear in FACS-sorted repertoires.

They built TCR cDNA with 5'RACE template switching, a step that put in a universal primer site and UMIs. TCRdb independently ran MiXCR on the 5' RACE reads; one entry per CDR3 protein. The sample shows approximately 300,000 distinct CDR3 sequences, 8.7% of them seen only once. CDR1 and CDR2 from the germline V gene are SGHVS and FNYEAQ. The CDR3 covers 15 residues. V was shortened by 1 base and J by 3 bases, with 13 bases between the two germline ends. This clonotype was recorded at least ten times. The antigen remains undetermined. Sequenced material: PBMCs, taken on the day of the first yellow fever vaccination. This TCR derives from a man between 18 and 35 years old who received the YFV17D yellow fever vaccine. V is TRBV7-6 and J is TRBJ2-7; D is possibly TRBD2 (7 bases). The CDR3 nucleotides are TGTGCCAGCAGCTTAGGTGCGGGGGCCCTCTACGAGCAGTACTTC. It is translated as CASSLGAGALYEQYF.